A selection of T cell receptor beta chains follows, all from one sample in a study of cytomegalovirus exposure and HLA in healthy donors. Produced via immunoSEQ multiplex PCR; TCRdb's table is partial and in-frame only. Here the sample spans about 140,000 clones, 73% being singletons. The sequenced sample was PBMCs. These receptors were obtained from a human donor in good health. The CDR3 runs from the conserved cysteine through the conserved F or W. Fields, in order: J gene, D gene, clone size, V gene, CDR3 DNA, CDR3 protein. A D gene is named only where the DNA matches it firmly. A row's size may be missing; if present it is once, few, many or a size class.

TRBJ2-3,TRBD2,NA,TRBV5-1,TGCGCCAGCAGCAAAAGGACTAGCGGGGTCACAGATACGCAGTATTTT,CASSKRTSGVTDTQYF
TRBJ1-1,TRBD1,NA,TRBV2,TGTGCCAGCATAAGGGACAGATTGAACACTGAAGCTTTCTTT,CASIRDRLNTEAFF
TRBJ2-2,TRBD1,once,TRBV5-5,TGTGCCAGCAGCTCTCGGACAGGGGTTCAGTGGGAGCTGTTTTTT,CASSSRTGVQWELFF
TRBJ2-1,NA,once,TRBV15,TGTGCCACCAGCAGAATCGGGAGTTCCTACAATGAGCAGTTCTTC,CATSRIGSSYNEQFF
TRBJ1-6,NA,NA,TRBV6-1,TGTGCCAGCATCTTGGAACAGGGAGCCTCACCCCTCCACTTT,CASILEQGASPLHF
TRBJ2-1,TRBD1,NA,TRBV5-5,TGTGCCAGCAGCTCGGGACAGGGGAAAGATGAGCAGTTCTTC,CASSSGQGKDEQFF
TRBJ1-1,NA,NA,TRBV5-8,TGTGCCAGCAGCTTGGATAGGAACACTGAAGCTTTCTTT,CASSLDRNTEAFF
TRBJ2-3,NA,NA,TRBV5-6,TGTGCCAGCAGCTTCCTAGTCCAGAAGATTACAGATACGCAGTATTTT,CASSFLVQKITDTQYF
TRBJ2-3,NA,NA,TRBV9,TGTGCCAGCAGCGTAGCGGGAAGCACAGATACGCAGTATTTT,CASSVAGSTDTQYF
TRBJ2-7,NA,NA,TRBV7-8,TGTGCCAGCAGCAGACGCCGGGACACATACTACGAGCAGTACTTC,CASSRRRDTYYEQYF
TRBJ1-1,TRBD1,NA,TRBV30,TGTGCCTGGGGACAGGGCGGCACTGAAGCTTTCTTT,CAWGQGGTEAFF
TRBJ1-6,NA,NA,TRBV21-1,TGTGCCGGCGGGGGCTCCTATAATTCACCCCTCCACTTT,CAGGGSYNSPLHF
TRBJ1-4,NA,once,TRBV28,TGTGCCAGCAGTTTAAACAGCCTACTGTTTTTT,CASSLNSLLFF
TRBJ2-3,NA,NA,TRBV4-1,TGCGCCAGCAGCCAAGTGGCGGGGTCAGATACGCAGTATTTT,CASSQVAGSDTQYF
TRBJ2-7,NA,NA,TRBV29-1,TGCAGCGCCGCGTCAGGCCGGGAGCAGTACTTC,CSAASGREQYF
TRBJ2-1,TRBD2,once,TRBV9,TGTGCCAGCAGCGTAGTACCGGGGGGGCGGGGGCACAATGAGCAGTTCTTC,CASSVVPGGRGHNEQFF
TRBJ2-7,NA,NA,TRBV11-3,TGTGCCAGCAGCTTAGCGGGAGCGTCCTACGAGCAGTACTTC,CASSLAGASYEQYF
TRBJ2-7,TRBD1,few,TRBV6-1,TGTGCCAGCAGCGGACAGGCGAGCTCCTACGAGCAGTACTTC,CASSGQASSYEQYF
TRBJ1-5,TRBD1,NA,TRBV5-1,TGCGCCAGCAGGATGGGACAGGGGGTCGAGCAGCCCCAGCATTTT,CASRMGQGVEQPQHF
TRBJ1-2,NA,NA,TRBV7-9,TGTGCCAGCAGCTTAGCGCTCTCAGGTGGCTACACCTTC,CASSLALSGGYTF
TRBJ2-7,TRBD2,NA,TRBV5-1,TGCGCCAGCAGCTTTGGAGCGGGAGGATCAGACGAGCAGTACTTC,CASSFGAGGSDEQYF
TRBJ2-3,TRBD2,NA,TRBV6-4,TGTGCCAGCAGTGGGGTCGCGGGGGTACGCACAGATACGCAGTATTTT,CASSGVAGVRTDTQYF
TRBJ1-5,TRBD1,NA,TRBV6-5,TGTGCCAGCAGTCGGACAGGGGATCAGCCCCAGCATTTT,CASSRTGDQPQHF
TRBJ2-7,NA,NA,TRBV5-1,TGCGCCAGCAGCTTGGAAGGCAGGGTGGTCGAGCAGTACTTC,CASSLEGRVVEQYF
TRBJ2-7,TRBD2,NA,TRBV19,TGTGCCAGTTGCGCCACTAGCGGGGACACCTACGAGCAGTACTTC,CASCATSGDTYEQYF
TRBJ1-5,NA,NA,TRBV15,TGTGCCACCAGCAGGGCCATCAATCAGCCCCAGCATTTT,CATSRAINQPQHF
TRBJ2-7,NA,NA,TRBV7-8,TGTGCCAGCAGCTTAGATACTAGGGTCTACGAGCAGTACTTC,CASSLDTRVYEQYF
TRBJ1-5,TRBD1,NA,TRBV19,TGTGCCAGTACCGCAACGACGACAGGGCTTAATCAGCCCCAGCATTTT,CASTATTTGLNQPQHF
TRBJ1-3,NA,NA,TRBV15,TGTGCCACCAGCAGCGACACCCTGGCTGGAAACACCATATATTTT,CATSSDTLAGNTIYF
TRBJ1-5,NA,NA,TRBV4-1,TGCGCCAGCAGCCCCTCGAAGTGCGGGAAAAATCTTAGCAATCAGCCCCAGCATTTT,CASSPSKCGKNLSNQPQHF
TRBJ2-3,NA,NA,TRBV6-6,TGTGCCAGCCTCCGTGGCGGGGCTGCAGATACGCAGTATTTT,CASLRGGAADTQYF
TRBJ2-7,TRBD1,NA,TRBV10-3,TGTGCCATCAGAGGACAGGGCTCCTACGAGCAGTACTTC,CAIRGQGSYEQYF
TRBJ1-1,NA,NA,TRBV11-3,TGTGCCAGCAGCCCTACCCTTACCAACACTGAAGCTTTCTTT,CASSPTLTNTEAFF
TRBJ2-7,TRBD2,NA,TRBV11-1,TGTGCCAGCAGCTTACAGCGGGAGGGCCACGAGCAGTACTTC,CASSLQREGHEQYF
TRBJ2-1,NA,NA,TRBV4-1,TGCGCCAGCAGCCAACAGGTTACTGAGCAGTTCTTC,CASSQQVTEQFF
TRBJ1-2,TRBD1,once,TRBV18,TGTGCCAGCTCACCATCACCGGGACAGAGGGGCTACACCTTC,CASSPSPGQRGYTF
TRBJ1-1,NA,NA,TRBV5-1,TGCGCCAGCAGCACACTTGGGGCGCAGGGTGAAGCTTTCTTT,CASSTLGAQGEAFF
TRBJ2-3,TRBD2,NA,TRBV4-2,TGTGCCAGCAGCCCCCGGACTAGCGGGGGAGATACGCAGTATTTT,CASSPRTSGGDTQYF
TRBJ2-2,TRBD2,NA,TRBV13,TGTGCCAGCAGCTCCGGACTAGCGGGGGGAAGCGGGGAGCTGTTTTTT,CASSSGLAGGSGELFF
TRBJ1-2,NA,NA,TRBV5-1,TGCGCCAGCAGCTTGGACGAGGGGGCTAACTATGGCTACACCTTC,CASSLDEGANYGYTF
TRBJ2-3,TRBD2,few,TRBV30,TGTGCCTGGAGGGGGACTAGCGGACACACAGATACGCAGTATTTT,CAWRGTSGHTDTQYF
TRBJ1-6,NA,NA,TRBV9,TGTGCCAGCAGCGAAGAGGGGGTGGGGAATTCACCCCTCCACTTT,CASSEEGVGNSPLHF
TRBJ2-1,NA,NA,TRBV5-1,TGCGCCAGCAGCAAGGACAGCCTAGGGAATGAGCAGTTCTTC,CASSKDSLGNEQFF
TRBJ1-2,NA,NA,TRBV30,TGTGCCGGGCTAGTGGACAGCTCTTTCTCCTATGGCTACACCTTC,CAGLVDSSFSYGYTF
TRBJ2-7,TRBD1,NA,TRBV28,TGTGCCAGCAGTTTATTCCCTCAGACAGGGAACTACGAGCAGTACTTC,CASSLFPQTGNYEQYF
TRBJ2-3,TRBD1,NA,TRBV2,TGTGCCAGCAGTAAACGACAGGGCCACACAGATACGCAGTATTTT,CASSKRQGHTDTQYF